Presented here are 26 T cell receptor beta chains from one specimen sequenced in a study of Graves' ophthalmopathy and Graves' hyperthyroidism. Using RNA transcripts, the TCR beta CDR3 regions were amplified. Following a first-round RT-PCR that used HTBI primers, a second-round multiplex PCR was carried out. TCRdb reanalysed the multiplex PCR reads using MiXCR and keeps one entry per CDR3 protein. Of about 550,000 distinct CDR3 sequences listed, 39% are singletons. The sample consisted of peripheral blood or thyroid tissue (not recorded which). Receptors were obtained from an adult man with Graves' hyperthyroidism.

Ten or more counts support this clonotype. The rearrangement links TRBV20-1 to TRBJ1-5; 8 positions agree with TRBD1. The trim removed 3 bases at V and 2 bases at J, leaving 6 bases unmatched. This CDR3 spans 15 amino acids. CDR1 and CDR2 from the germline V gene are DFQATT and SNEGSKA (reference sequence). The CDR3 is CSARFGQGRNQPQHF. The CDR3 region has the DNA TGCAGTGCTAGGTTCGGACAGGGACGCAATCAGCCCCAGCATTTT.

This chain uses TRBV9 with TRBJ1-6; possible D gene TRBD1, 5 bases. CDR3 size: 13 residues. Germline V gene data show CDR1 as SGDLS and CDR2 as YYNGEE. V was pared by 7 bases and J by 7 bases, with 12 bases between. In DNA form, the CDR3 reads TGTGCCAGCGGGGGAGGACAAAATTCACCCCTCCACTTT. Protein sequence: CASGGGQNSPLHF.

This clonotype was counted at least ten times. The rearrangement uses TRBV2 and TRBJ1-4, with D perhaps matching TRBD1 (6 bases). There are 19 residues in the CDR3. CDR1 is SNHLY and CDR2 is FYNNEI in the germline V gene. V was clipped by 5 bases and J by 7 bases, with 29 bases between them. DNA of the CDR3: TGTGCCAGCAGTCCCTCCCCGGGGCAGGCAAGGGGGGTATTTGAAAAACTGTTTTTT. Translation gives CASSPSPGQARGVFEKLFF.

The chain couples TRBV10-3 to TRBJ1-5, with D tentatively TRBD1 (5 bases). This CDR3 is 13 amino acids long. CDR1 is ENHRY and CDR2 is SYGVKD in the germline V gene. V was shortened by 5 bases and J by 14 bases, with 19 bases between the two germline ends. The CDR3 spells CAISRGLAGDEHF. CDR3 DNA: TGTGCCATCAGTAGGGGACTAGCGGGGGACGAGCATTTT.

This chain connects TRBV3-1 to TRBJ2-7, with TRBD2 identical over 8 bases. Germline values: CDR1 LGHDT, CDR2 YNNKEL (reference sequence). Trimming at V came to 2 bases and at J to 2 bases, leaving 5 bases not matched to a gene. This CDR3 comprises 15 residues. CDR3 sequence (DNA): TGTGCCAGCAGCCAATCGGCGGGGGGCACCTACGAGCAGTACTTC. Residues: CASSQSAGGTYEQYF.

V is TRBV7-9 and J is TRBJ1-2, with TRBD1 matching over 11 bases. After removal of 5 bases from V and 4 bases from J, the junction contained 6 bases not matched to a gene. Germline V gene data show CDR1 as SEHNR and CDR2 as FQNEAQ (reference sequence). The CDR3 contains 15 residues. The CDR3 here is CASSALGTGGYGYTF. The CDR3 nucleotides are TGTGCCAGCAGCGCCCTCGGGACAGGGGGCTATGGCTACACCTTC.

The chain combines TRBV7-9 with TRBJ2-5, with TRBD2 as a possible D gene (5 bases). V lost 7 bases and J 5 bases, leaving 11 bases between the germline ends. The CDR3 covers 12 residues. The germline CDR1 and CDR2 sequences are SEHNR and FQNEAQ (reference sequence). The CDR3 is CASNPGSETQYF. The CDR3 bases are TGTGCCAGCAATCCGGGGTCCGAGACCCAGTACTTC.

This clonotype was counted many times. The CDR3: CASEGSNTGELFF. CDR3 coding DNA: TGTGCCAGCGAGGGTTCGAACACCGGGGAGCTGTTTTTT. The V gene is TRBV2, the J gene TRBJ2-2; tentative D call: TRBD2 (5 bases). Germline V lookup: CDR1 SNHLY, CDR2 FYNNEI. The CDR3 has 13 residues. With 8 bases removed from V and 0 bases from J, the gap between germline ends came to 7 bases.

Ten or more counts support this clonotype. The chain links TRBV6-5 to TRBJ1-1, with D maybe TRBD1 (6 bases). The length of the CDR3 is 11 residues. The germline V gene encodes CDR1 MNHEY and CDR2 SVGAGI. The ends were cut back, 5 bases at V and 11 bases at J, with 12 bases in the middle. CDR3: CASSEDDRAFF. As DNA, the CDR3 is TGTGCCAGCAGTGAAGACGACAGGGCTTTCTTT.

This clonotype was observed a handful of times. The V gene is TRBV15, the J gene TRBJ2-5, with D possibly called TRBD1 or TRBD2 (6 bases each). This CDR3 spans 15 amino acids. The germline V and J ends were trimmed by 0 bases and 5 bases, with 13 bases remaining between them. Germline loops: CDR1 LNHNV, CDR2 YYDKDF (reference sequence). The CDR3 spells CATSRDRGAQETQYF. DNA for the CDR3: TGTGCCACCAGCAGAGATAGGGGGGCTCAGGAGACCCAGTACTTC.

This clonotype appeared many times. This chain's CDR3 is CASSFFTGTVTEAFF. In DNA, the CDR3 is TGTGCCAGCAGCTTCTTTACAGGGACGGTAACTGAAGCTTTCTTT. The chain carries TRBV12-3 or TRBV12-4 and TRBJ1-1; D possibly corresponds to TRBD1 (6 bases). This CDR3 has 15 residues. With 6 bases removed from V and 5 bases from J, the gap between germline ends came to 19 bases.

This clonotype turned up a few times. This may stem from a read error, because a much larger clone lies one nucleotide away. V gene TRBV6-6 combines with J gene TRBJ1-1; D is undetermined. The CDR3 sequence is 14 residues long. Germline V gene sequence: CDR1 MNHNY, CDR2 SVGAGI (reference sequence). The CDR3 sequence: CAGSYERGDTEAFF. CDR3 DNA: TGTGCCGGCAGTTACGAACGGGGAGATACTGAAGCTTTCTTT.

The chain joins TRBV28 to TRBJ1-5, with TRBD1 as a possible D gene (5 bases). CDR3 size: 13 residues. V lost 3 bases to trimming and J lost 6 bases, with 9 bases between them. Germline V gene lookup returns CDR1 MDHEN and CDR2 SYDVKM. This CDR3 reads CASSFPGGQPQHF. The CDR3 nucleotides read TGTGCCAGCAGTTTTCCCGGGGGTCAGCCCCAGCATTTT.

This clonotype was found a few times. The rearrangement links TRBV2 to TRBJ2-5; 12 bases fit TRBD2. V dropped 1 base and J dropped 5; count of bases not matched to a gene: 8. Germline V gene data show CDR1 as SNHLY and CDR2 as FYNNEI. This CDR3 is 17 amino acids long. The CDR3 nucleotides are TGTGCCAGCAGTGAAGTGCCTAGCGGGAGGGCCGCCGAGACCCAGTACTTC. Amino acid sequence: CASSEVPSGRAAETQYF.

This clonotype came up many times. This chain connects TRBV25-1 to TRBJ2-5; D unresolved. Deletions cut 5 bases from V and 0 bases from J, with 10 bases between. CDR3 length: 14 residues. Per germline, CDR1 MGHDK and CDR2 SYGVNS. CDR3 DNA: TGTGCCAGCAGTTTGGCGGCATACCAAGAGACCCAGTACTTC. It translates to CASSLAAYQETQYF.

This clonotype showed up many times. The chain has TRBV4-1 and TRBJ1-2, with TRBD1 matching over 8 bases. Unmatched junction bases numbered 5, after V lost 4 bases and J lost 4 bases. This CDR3 region has 14 residues. Germline V CDR1 and CDR2: MGHRA, YSYEKL. The DNA of the CDR3 is TGCGCCAGCAGCCGAGCAGGGGGCTTCTATGGCTACACCTTC. This sequence encodes CASSRAGGFYGYTF.

This clonotype was seen many times. The V call is TRBV20-1, the J call TRBJ2-2; TRBD2 aligns across 8 bases. Germline V gene lookup returns CDR1 DFQATT and CDR2 SNEGSKA (reference sequence). The CDR3 loop spans 17 amino acids. The V and J ends lost 0 bases and 1 base, in that order; junction bases with no gene match: 7. CDR3 amino acids: CSARDRLAGVNTGELFF. DNA of the CDR3: TGCAGTGCTAGAGATCGGCTAGCGGGTGTGAACACCGGGGAGCTGTTTTTT.

As to this clonotype: This sequence may be a read error, since a much larger clone differs from it by one base. The chain is built from TRBV11-2 and TRBJ1-5; D gene unclear. In germline, CDR1 is SGHAT, CDR2 FQNNGV. The CDR3 loop spans 14 amino acids. The CDR3 spells CANSPNPSNQPQHF. The CDR3 region has the DNA TGTGCCAACAGCCCCAACCCTAGCAATCAGCCCCAGCATTTT.

This clonotype was detected many times. The CDR3 loop reads CSARVRGPSYEQYF. The DNA for the CDR3 is TGCAGTGCTAGGGTTCGCGGCCCCTCCTACGAGCAGTACTTC. This chain links TRBV20-1 with TRBJ2-7; D gene unclear. In germline, CDR1 is DFQATT, CDR2 SNEGSKA (reference sequence). Trimming took 3 bases from V and 0 from J, leaving 12 bases between them. The CDR3 extends over 14 amino acids.

Worth noting for this clonotype: One junction end disagrees with the germline gene, perhaps due to a read error. V usage is TRBV29-1 and J usage is TRBJ1-5; 8 nucleotides agree with TRBD1. CDR1 and CDR2 (germline): SQVTM, ANQGSEA. CDR3 length: 14 residues. The CDR3 loop is CSVYRGTGGQLQHF. CDR3 DNA: TGCAGCGTCTACCGCGGGACAGGAGGGCAGCTCCAGCATTTT.

In this sample, this clonotype turned up many times. Here the CDR3 DNA reads TGCGCCAGCAGCTTGGAATCGCAGGGCACCACTGAAGCTTTCTTT. Translation gives CASSLESQGTTEAFF. The V and J genes are TRBV5-1 and TRBJ1-1, with D maybe TRBD1 (5 bases). CDR1 is SGHRS, CDR2 YFSETQ, per germline. The CDR3 runs to 15 residues. Trimming took off 0 bases at V and 4 bases at J, with 13 bases between the two ends.

This chain connects TRBV7-9 to TRBJ1-3; D may be TRBD1 (5 bases). The V gene lost 2 bases and the J gene lost 0 bases, with 14 bases spanning the gap. CDR3 length: 17 amino acids. CDR1 and CDR2 from the germline V gene are SEHNR and FQNEAQ (reference sequence). CDR3 in DNA: TGTGCCAGCAGCTTATTTGTGGGGCCGAACTCTGGAAACACCATATATTTT. It encodes CASSLFVGPNSGNTIYF.

This clonotype was counted many times. The CDR3 spells CASSLKGLAGGTGELFF. The CDR3 coding sequence is TGTGCCAGCAGCTTAAAAGGACTAGCGGGAGGCACCGGGGAGCTGTTTTTT. The rearrangement links TRBV7-3 to TRBJ2-2; 14 nucleotides match TRBD2. The CDR3 consists of 17 residues. Germline-derived CDR1 and CDR2 are SGHTA and FQGTGA. The V gene end was trimmed by 1 base and the J gene end by 4 bases; junction bases not matched to a gene: 2.

This clonotype was detected ten times or more. J is TRBJ1-1 and V is TRBV5-1; D is uncertain. V was clipped by 2 bases and J by 5 bases, with 7 bases between them. Germline CDR1 and CDR2: SGHRS and YFSETQ. This CDR3 region has 12 residues. The chain's CDR3 is CASSFAGTEAFF. CDR3 sequence (DNA): TGCGCCAGCAGCTTCGCCGGTACTGAAGCTTTCTTT.

The genes are TRBV15 and TRBJ2-5; 7 nucleotides agree with TRBD1. The V segment lost 3 bases and the J segment 2 bases; nucleotides outside the gene matches: 0. The germline gives CDR1 LNHNV, CDR2 YYDKDF (reference sequence). This CDR3 comprises 13 residues. The CDR3 sequence: CATSRTGQETQYF. The CDR3 DNA reads as TGTGCCACCAGCAGGACAGGGCAAGAGACCCAGTACTTC.

This clonotype came up a few times. This chain links TRBV19 with TRBJ1-1, with D unclear. This CDR3 is built from 14 residues. Germline V gene sequence: CDR1 LNHDA, CDR2 SQIVND (reference sequence). Deletions cut 1 base from V and 6 bases from J, with 12 bases between. CDR3 sequence: CASSIGHRRSEAFF. The CDR3 DNA reads TGTGCCAGTAGTATAGGACACCGCCGTTCTGAAGCTTTCTTT.